This T cell receptor beta chain came from a study of blood T cell repertoires in COVID-19. Study information: Specimens from acute and convalescent COVID-19 originated in the United States, Italy and Spain. T cells, B-cell-depleted T cells, or PBMCs supplied cDNA or gDNA.

This CDR3 spans 16 amino acids. The germline V gene has CDR1 SEHNR and CDR2 FQNEAQ (reference sequence). The V and J ends lost 5 bases and 3 bases respectively, with 16 bases between them. This clone has a count of ten or more. As originally analysed: Researchers report that nucleated cell counts were estimated from reference gene primer amplification. The table came from immunoSEQ multiplex PCR; TCRdb's copy has only in-frame clones and leaves some out. V and J calls and clone size are those listed in that table; D and trimming were worked out from the DNA. The repertoire holds 200,000 to 300,000 clones, with around 89% as singletons.

Sequenced material: peripheral blood. This TCR was sampled from a man in his sixties who had recovered from COVID-19. V and J are TRBV7-9 and TRBJ1-4; the D gene is possibly TRBD1 (6 bases). This chain's CDR3 is CASSPKDSGANEKLFF. CDR3 DNA: TGTGCCAGCAGCCCCAAGGACAGCGGGGCTAATGAAAAACTGTTTTTT. The variable domain in full, with the rest retrieved from reference TRBV7-9 and TRBJ1-4, is DTGVSQNPRHKITKRGQNVTFRCDPISEHNRLYWYRQTLGQGPEFLTYFQNEAQLEKSRLLSDRFSAERPKGSFSTLEIQRTEQGDSAMYLCASSPKDSGANEKLFFGSGTQLSVL.